This T cell receptor (beta chain) was found in a study of T cell responses to AZD1222 COVID-19 vaccine. Worth noting for this clone: Its antigen remains unknown.

Sequencing was performed with immunoSEQ multiplex PCR; in TCRdb, only in-frame clones are kept and a portion is missing. Of 150,000 to 200,000 clones in the sample, 88% are singletons; the top ten hold around 5.2%. Overall study results and limits: The study reported that nearly half of spike-specific TCRs target unmutated variant regions. Repertoire samples came only from after the peak T cell response.

V lost 1 base and J lost 6; bases outside the gene matches: 5. This CDR3 has 16 amino acids. CDR1 and CDR2 (germline): SSHAT, FNYEAQ (reference sequence). The chain links TRBV7-7 to TRBJ2-1; 11 nucleotides line up with TRBD2. The sample was peripheral blood, taken on day 0 of AZD1222 vaccination. This clonotype was obtained from an adult in good health. CDR3 DNA sequence: TGTGCCAGCAGCTTAGAACTAGCGGGAGTGGCCAATGAGCAGTTCTTC. Translating it yields CASSLELAGVANEQFF.